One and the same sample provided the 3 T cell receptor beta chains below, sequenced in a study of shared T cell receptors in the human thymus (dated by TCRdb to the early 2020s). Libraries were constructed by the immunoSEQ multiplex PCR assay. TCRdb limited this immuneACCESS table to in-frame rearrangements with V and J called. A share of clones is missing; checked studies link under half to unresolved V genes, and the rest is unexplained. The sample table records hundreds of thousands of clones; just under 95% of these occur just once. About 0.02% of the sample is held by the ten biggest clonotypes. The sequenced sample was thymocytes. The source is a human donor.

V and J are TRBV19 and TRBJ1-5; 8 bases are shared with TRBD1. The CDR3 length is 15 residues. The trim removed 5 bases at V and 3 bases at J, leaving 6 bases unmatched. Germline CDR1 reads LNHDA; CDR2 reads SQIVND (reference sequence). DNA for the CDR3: TGTGCCAGTAGTGAGGACAGGGTATCCAATCAGCCCCAGCATTTT. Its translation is CASSEDRVSNQPQHF.

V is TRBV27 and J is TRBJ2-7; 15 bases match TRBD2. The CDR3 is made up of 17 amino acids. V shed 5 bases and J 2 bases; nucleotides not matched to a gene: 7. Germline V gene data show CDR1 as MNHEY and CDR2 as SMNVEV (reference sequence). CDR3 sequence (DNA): TGTGCCAGCAGTGAAGGGACTAGCGGGAGGTCTCCCTACGAGCAGTACTTC. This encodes CASSEGTSGRSPYEQYF.

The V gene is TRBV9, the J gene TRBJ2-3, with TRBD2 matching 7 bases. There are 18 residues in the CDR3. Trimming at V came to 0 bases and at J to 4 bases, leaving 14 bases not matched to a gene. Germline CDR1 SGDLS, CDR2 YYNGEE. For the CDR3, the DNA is TGTGCCAGCAGCGTAGACCTCAGTTGGCGGGAGAGGGCAGATACGCAGTATTTT. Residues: CASSVDLSWRERADTQYF. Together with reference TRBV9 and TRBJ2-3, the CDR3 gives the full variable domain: DSGVTQTPKHLITATGQRVTLRCSPRSGDLSVYWYQQSLDQGLQFLIQYYNGEERAKGNILERFSAQQFPDLHSELNLSSLELGDSALYFCASSVDLSWRERADTQYFGPGTRLTVL.